The rows below give T cell receptor beta chains drawn from one sample of a study of blood T cell repertoires in COVID-19. Some clones are missing from TCRdb's copy, which holds only in-frame ones; the method was immunoSEQ multiplex PCR. This sample carries roughly 230,000 clones, 75% to 85% of them seen once, and the ten largest clones take approximately 5.7%. Sequencing input: peripheral blood. The receptors were gathered from a human donor in a cohort sampled during active COVID-19. The CDR3 runs from the conserved cysteine through the conserved F or W. Fields, in order: V gene, D gene, clone size, J gene, CDR3 protein, CDR3 DNA. D genes are given only for firm matches. Size is stated for part of the rows, as once, few or many counts, or as a class when the clone is expanded.

TRBV30,TRBD1,.,TRBJ1-2,CAWSSEGQTNYGYTF,TGTGCCTGGAGTTCTGAGGGACAGACCAACTATGGCTACACCTTC
TRBV7-9,TRBD1,once,TRBJ1-4,CASSLGQGNEKLFF,TGTGCCAGCAGCTTAGGACAGGGAAATGAAAAACTGTTTTTT
TRBV28,TRBD2,.,TRBJ2-1,CASSLEAGVTTDEQFF,TGTGCCAGCAGTTTAGAGGCGGGAGTAACCACGGATGAGCAGTTCTTC
TRBV7-9,TRBD2,.,TRBJ2-5,CASSSYPGLERETQYF,TGTGCCAGCAGCTCCTACCCGGGACTAGAACGAGAGACCCAGTACTTC
TRBV10-1,.,.,TRBJ2-7,CASSAGVIYEQYF,TGCGCCAGCAGTGCAGGGGTGATTTACGAGCAGTACTTC
TRBV27,TRBD2,.,TRBJ2-3,CASSLSGLAGGGTDTQYF,TGTGCCAGCAGTTTATCGGGACTAGCGGGAGGGGGAACAGATACGCAGTATTTT
TRBV7-2,.,.,TRBJ2-3,CASSSRRADSTDTQYF,TGTGCCAGCAGTTCCCGGCGGGCGGATTCCACAGATACGCAGTATTTT
TRBV10-3,TRBD1,.,TRBJ2-6,CAMKSGTGSGANVLTF,TGTGCCATGAAATCCGGGACAGGGAGTGGGGCCAACGTCCTGACTTTC
TRBV6-5,TRBD1,few,TRBJ1-2,CASTIATGDYGYTF,TGTGCCAGCACCATAGCGACAGGGGACTATGGCTACACCTTC
TRBV6-5,TRBD1,.,TRBJ1-3,CASSSRDRGGGNTIYF,TGTGCCAGCAGTTCCCGAGACAGGGGAGGAGGAAACACCATATATTTT
TRBV6-5,.,.,TRBJ2-2,CASRRVTGNTGELFF,TGTGCCAGCAGGAGGGTAACGGGGAACACCGGGGAGCTGTTTTTT
TRBV3-1/TRBV3-2,.,.,TRBJ2-1,CASSQATREQFF,TGTGCCAGCAGCCAAGCGACTCGAGAGCAGTTCTTC
TRBV24-1,.,.,TRBJ2-5,CATSDGPQTQYF,TGTGCCACCAGTGATGGGCCCCAAACCCAGTACTTC
TRBV5-6,TRBD1,.,TRBJ1-5,CASSYYRGGNQPQHF,TGTGCCAGCAGCTATTACAGGGGTGGCAATCAGCCCCAGCATTTT
TRBV7-2,TRBD1,.,TRBJ2-5,CASSSETGLETQYF,TGTGCCAGCAGCTCCGAGACAGGGTTAGAGACCCAGTACTTC
TRBV28,TRBD1,.,TRBJ1-1,CASHLTGGWNYMNTEAFF,TGTGCCAGCCATCTCACAGGGGGCTGGAATTATATGAACACTGAAGCTTTCTTT
TRBV4-1,TRBD1,.,TRBJ1-4,CASSKGQAALEKLFF,TGCGCCAGCAGCAAGGGACAGGCTGCTTTGGAAAAACTGTTTTTT
TRBV19,.,.,TRBJ1-5,CASSIARVNQPQHF,TGTGCCAGTAGTATAGCTCGGGTAAATCAGCCCCAGCATTTT
TRBV10-2,TRBD1,once,TRBJ1-5,CASGSGGNQPQHF,TGCGCCAGCGGCTCAGGGGGGAATCAGCCCCAGCATTTT
TRBV28,.,.,TRBJ2-5,CASSSGQHSRETQYF,TGTGCCAGCTCGTCGGGACAACATTCTCGGGAGACCCAGTACTTC
TRBV10-1,.,.,TRBJ1-5,CASSNGIYQPQHF,TGCGCCAGCAGTAACGGGATCTATCAGCCCCAGCATTTT
TRBV4-1,.,.,TRBJ2-6,CASSQGTASGANVLTF,TGCGCCAGCAGCCAAGGGACAGCCTCTGGGGCCAACGTCCTGACTTTC
TRBV28,TRBD1,.,TRBJ1-5,CASSSPGQGIPVGQPQHF,TGTGCCAGCAGTTCTCCGGGACAGGGGATTCCGGTAGGTCAGCCCCAGCATTTT
TRBV3-1/TRBV3-2,TRBD1,.,TRBJ1-1,CASSHGTGATSEAFF,TGTGCCAGCAGCCATGGGACAGGGGCTACTTCTGAAGCTTTCTTT
TRBV28,TRBD2,.,TRBJ2-4,CASSSGGETGKNIQYF,TGTGCCAGCAGCTCCGGGGGGGAGACGGGCAAAAACATTCAGTACTTC
TRBV7-2,.,.,TRBJ1-5,CASSQVGGNQPQHF,TGTGCCAGCAGCCAAGTCGGGGGGAATCAGCCCCAGCATTTT
TRBV5-1,.,once,TRBJ2-7,CASSLRGSEQYF,TGCGCCAGCAGCCTCAGGGGTAGCGAGCAGTACTTC
TRBV18,.,.,TRBJ2-3,CASSFSRTDRRGTDTQYF,TGTGCCAGCTCCTTCAGTCGAACGGACAGGAGGGGAACAGATACGCAGTATTTT
TRBV4-1,TRBD1,.,TRBJ2-6,CASSQAPGQGASGANVLTF,TGCGCCAGCAGCCAAGCCCCGGGACAGGGGGCTTCTGGGGCCAACGTCCTGACTTTC
TRBV7-9,.,.,TRBJ1-2,CASSLRSSERGYTF,TGTGCCAGCAGCCTCCGATCGAGCGAGCGTGGCTACACCTTC
TRBV19,.,once,TRBJ1-1,CASKRGNTEAFF,TGTGCCAGTAAGCGGGGGAACACTGAAGCTTTCTTT
TRBV9,.,few,TRBJ2-7,CASSAVGNSYEQYF,TGTGCCAGCAGCGCGGTCGGGAACTCCTACGAGCAGTACTTC
TRBV2,TRBD2,.,TRBJ2-1,CASSGLAGGENEQFF,TGTGCCAGCAGTGGGCTAGCGGGAGGTGAAAATGAGCAGTTCTTC
TRBV19,.,.,TRBJ2-6,CASSISGASGANVLTF,TGTGCCAGTAGTATTTCGGGTGCCTCTGGGGCCAACGTCCTGACTTTC
TRBV12-3/TRBV12-4,.,.,TRBJ1-2,CASSLHRDNGYTF,TGTGCCAGCAGTTTACACAGGGACAATGGCTACACCTTC
TRBV11-1,.,few,TRBJ1-6,CASSRTRQENSPLHF,TGTGCCAGCAGCAGGACAAGACAGGAGAATTCACCCCTCCACTTT
TRBV9,.,.,TRBJ2-6,CASSEQNSGANVLTF,TGTGCCAGCAGCGAGCAAAACTCTGGGGCCAACGTCCTGACTTTC
TRBV10-2,TRBD2,.,TRBJ2-1,CASSVLAGPYNEQFF,TGCGCCAGCAGTGTGCTAGCGGGACCCTACAATGAGCAGTTCTTC
TRBV7-9,.,.,TRBJ1-4,CASSFPGGTNEKLFF,TGTGCCAGCAGCTTTCCCGGGGGGACTAATGAAAAACTGTTTTTT